The rows below give T cell receptor beta chains drawn from one sample of a study of blood T cells in healthy people across ages. TCRdb redid the calling of the 5' RACE reads with MiXCR, one entry per CDR3 protein. The repertoire includes about 780,000 distinct CDR3 sequences, more than 35% of them detected once, and around a sixth sits in the top ten. What was sequenced was blood. The receptors shown here come from an elderly man in good health. The CDR3 runs from the conserved cysteine through the conserved F or W.

>TRBV20-1
CSARDWTGEEQYF
>TRBV11-2
CASSQGLAGWDTDTQYF
>TRBV5-1
CASRSGGTGPTDTQYF
>TRBV20-1
CSASSQLYSNQPQHF
>TRBV2
CASSLASGRAVYEQYF
>TRBV7-9
CASSPTGIGYTF
>TRBV7-9
CASSPTVGVDTQYF
>TRBV12-3/TRBV12-4
CASNSGQGRREQYF
>TRBV28
CASRPTGQPYEQYF
>TRBV6-1
CASSQERGGETQYF
>TRBV18
CASSPAAEGENEQFF
>TRBV12-3/TRBV12-4
CASRRLDTEAFF
>TRBV20-1
CSASSGRFQETQYF
>TRBV9
CASSVGGGGPSSYNEQYF
>TRBV2
CASRARGSGTDTQYF
>TRBV3-1
CASSPTGTSGRVQYF
>TRBV5-1
CASSFGQGGDTEAFF
>TRBV25-1
CASSDRGSIGYTF
>TRBV6-1
CASSESSGSRTDTQYF
>TRBV24-1
CATSDPGYHNNEQFF
>TRBV30
CAWNVENTDTQYF
>TRBV10-3
CAISVQASEGVYTF
>TRBV29-1
CSVDTPGYEQYF
>TRBV2
CASSEGLEGCETQYF
>TRBV5-6
CASSLVGIGQQETQYF
>TRBV6-2/TRBV6-3
CASSDGTQNEKLFF
>TRBV6-1
CASSEASEYYEQYF
>TRBV29-1
CSVEGSATDTQYF
>TRBV10-3
CAIKRDAINNEQFF
>TRBV14
CASSPGTDLYGYTF
>TRBV27
CASSFSAGFYEQYF
>TRBV5-1
CASSRGLAESSYNEQFF
>TRBV28
CASSPTRGAGGGYNEQYF
>TRBV28
CASSYTSGRSAQYF
>TRBV28
CASNQGRGYTF
>TRBV20-1
CSARDRANYGYTF
>TRBV7-8
CASQVRGTDTQYF
>TRBV20-1
CSARDVRGQETQYF
>TRBV20-1
CSAIGLASEQYF
>TRBV6-2/TRBV6-3
CASSYPPSGSGDEQFF
>TRBV7-2
CASSFSAETQYF
>TRBV7-2
CASSFRPRGNTDTQYF